This paragraph reports one TCR beta chain. These data originate in a study of blood T cells in healthy people across ages. V lost 6 bases and J lost 2; bases outside the gene matches: 11. The germline CDR1 and CDR2 sequences are DFQATT and SNEGSKA (reference sequence). CDR3 length: 15 amino acids. It was with a sample-barcoded 5' primer and a J-beta primer mix that a second PCR of roughly 6 to 12 cycles was run. TCRdb passed the 5' RACE reads through MiXCR, listing each CDR3 protein once. The repertoire holds some 890,000 distinct CDR3 sequences, with 25% to 30% as singletons. Total RNA, at least 6 micrograms per sample, was extracted from PBMCs. These sequences were also reported in another study, on T cells of mothers and their children. That work adds: Extraction yielded RNA that went, in full, into cDNA synthesis at roughly 1.5 ug per 15 ul.

Sequenced sample: blood. The TCR comes from a woman between 40 and 55 years old in good health. The genes are TRBV20-1 and TRBJ1-2; 8 nucleotides agree with TRBD1. The CDR3 DNA reads TGCAGTGCCACCACCGGGACAGGAGTCAACTATGGCTACACCTTC. Its protein product is CSATTGTGVNYGYTF.